Presented here are 15 T cell receptor beta chains from one specimen sequenced in a study of T cells in Graves' hyperthyroidism and ophthalmopathy. Amplified regions were TCR beta CDR3 sequences from RNA transcripts. The TCR CDR3 first-round RT-PCR relied on the HTBI primer set. A single record per CDR3 protein comes from TCRdb applying MiXCR to the multiplex PCR reads. This table has under 350,000 distinct CDR3 sequences, around 15% appearing once. Sequencing was done on a sample of blood. The receptors shown here come from a woman between 55 and 75 years old with Graves' ophthalmopathy.

The chain links TRBV5-4 to TRBJ2-5; tentative D call: TRBD2 (5 bases). With 2 bases removed from V and 7 bases from J, the gap between germline ends came to 12 bases. CDR1 is SGHNT, CDR2 YYREEE, per germline (reference sequence). This CDR3 comprises 13 residues. The CDR3 sequence is CASSFSGVWTQYF. As DNA, the CDR3 is TGTGCCAGCAGCTTTTCCGGGGTTTGGACCCAGTACTTC.

This clonotype was recorded many times. This rearrangement joins TRBV20-1 to TRBJ1-6, with a tentative D call TRBD1 (5 bases). Germline V lookup: CDR1 DFQATT, CDR2 SNEGSKA (reference sequence). The CDR3 is made up of 13 amino acids. The ends were cut back, 6 bases at V and 7 bases at J, with 13 bases in the middle. The CDR3 reads CSATNDRNSPLHF. In DNA form, the CDR3 reads TGCAGTGCCACAAACGACAGAAATTCACCCCTCCACTTT.

This clonotype has just a few counts. The chain links TRBV20-1 to TRBJ1-5; D unclear. Germline CDR1 DFQATT, CDR2 SNEGSKA (reference sequence). Trimming took 3 bases from V and 3 from J, leaving 9 bases between them. This CDR3 has 13 residues. The CDR3 nucleotides are TGCAGTGCTAGCTCAGGAATCAATCAGCCCCAGCATTTT. Translated: CSASSGINQPQHF.

At least ten counts were recorded for this clonotype. V is TRBV5-1 and J is TRBJ2-7; D is perhaps TRBD2 (5 bases). Trimming took 4 bases from V and 5 from J, leaving 10 bases between them. The germline V gene encodes CDR1 SGHRS and CDR2 YFSETQ. CDR3 length: 12 residues. CDR3 protein: CASSHNGDEQYF. Here the CDR3 DNA reads TGCGCCAGCAGCCATAACGGGGACGAGCAGTACTTC.

There are many counts of this clonotype. The CDR3 DNA follows: TGTGCCAGCAGCTTATCTGGGGTGAACACTGAAGCTTTCTTT. Amino acids: CASSLSGVNTEAFF. The gene calls are TRBV11-3 and TRBJ1-1, with D unresolved. Germline V gene lookup returns CDR1 SGHNT and CDR2 YENEEA. V was clipped by 2 bases and J by 0 bases, with 7 bases between them. The CDR3 contains 14 residues.

The V call is TRBV4-3, the J call TRBJ1-2, with TRBD1 matching over 8 bases. The CDR3 length is 15 residues. Germline CDR1 reads LGHNA; CDR2 reads YSLEER. J gave up 3 bases and V 5 bases, and 8 bases lay outside the gene matches. CDR3 region: CASSTSRGLHYGYTF. The CDR3 DNA is TGCGCCAGCAGCACCTCCAGGGGGCTTCACTATGGCTACACCTTC.

This clonotype was detected many times. This chain links TRBV2 with TRBJ1-1; D uncertain. From germline, CDR1 is SNHLY and CDR2 FYNNEI. The CDR3 extends over 13 amino acids. V gave up 2 bases and J gave up 1 base, with 5 bases separating them. CDR3 residues: CASSETRNTEAFF. CDR3 sequence (DNA): TGTGCCAGCAGTGAAACTAGGAACACTGAAGCTTTCTTT.

This clonotype was counted ten times or more. CDR3 nucleotide sequence: TGTGCCAGCAGTCAGGGAAGGGAGCCCCTCTACAATGAGCAGTTCTTC. It specifies CASSQGREPLYNEQFF. This chain connects TRBV2 to TRBJ2-1; D may correspond to TRBD1 or TRBD2 (5 bases each). This CDR3 spans 16 amino acids. Germline CDR1 SNHLY, CDR2 FYNNEI. The V and J ends lost 5 bases and 3 bases respectively, with 17 bases between them. Looking up the rest from reference TRBV2 and TRBJ2-1 gives the full variable domain: EPEVTQTPSHQVTQMGQEVILRCVPISNHLYFYWYRQILGQKVEFLVSFYNNEISEKSEIFDDQFSVERPDGSNFTLKIRSTKLEDSAMYFCASSQGREPLYNEQFFGPGTRLTVL.

This rearrangement joins TRBV20-1 to TRBJ1-5; D gene ambiguous. V dropped 3 bases and J dropped 0 bases, with 9 bases sitting between them. Germline CDR1 reads DFQATT; CDR2 reads SNEGSKA (reference sequence). The CDR3 extends over 14 amino acids. The CDR3 loop is CSASKGASNQPQHF. In nucleotides, the CDR3 is TGCAGTGCTAGTAAGGGAGCTAGCAATCAGCCCCAGCATTTT.

This chain connects TRBV9 to TRBJ2-2; no firm D call. Between the trimmed V and J ends, which lost 0 bases and 0 bases, there was a span of 18 bases. Germline V CDR1 and CDR2: SGDLS, YYNGEE. The CDR3 sequence is 19 residues long. The CDR3: CASSVESYPGYSNTGELFF. The CDR3 DNA is TGTGCCAGCAGCGTAGAAAGTTATCCAGGTTACTCGAACACCGGGGAGCTGTTTTTT.

Note on this clonotype: A read error may be the cause here, since a much bigger clone is one base away. The gene calls are TRBV7-9 and TRBJ2-1; TRBD1 agrees at 8 bases. The CDR3 is made up of 17 amino acids. Per germline, CDR1 SEHNR and CDR2 FQNEAQ (reference sequence). Germline trimming cut 2 bases from V and 4 bases from J; bases unmatched to any gene: 10. The DNA for the CDR3 is TGTGCCAGCAGCTTAAAGCCCTTCAGGACAGGGTACAATGAGCAGTTCTTC. It is translated as CASSLKPFRTGYNEQFF.

This clonotype was counted at least ten times. The chain recombines TRBV20-1 with TRBJ1-3; D gene ambiguous. The CDR3 loop spans 14 amino acids. Deletions cut 3 bases from V and 4 bases from J, with 13 bases between. From germline, CDR1 is DFQATT and CDR2 SNEGSKA (reference sequence). CDR3 coding DNA: TGCAGTGCTAGCACCGGGTCGGTGGGAAACACCATATATTTT. This gives the protein CSASTGSVGNTIYF.

In this sample, this clonotype turned up many times. The chain carries TRBV12-3 or TRBV12-4 and TRBJ1-4; 9 nucleotides align to TRBD1. The CDR3 has 15 residues. Trimming removed 5 bases from V and 7 bases from J; junction bases left unmatched: 8. The CDR3 protein is CASSDGQGIGEKLFF. The CDR3 nucleotides are TGTGCCAGCAGTGATGGACAGGGGATCGGTGAAAAACTGTTTTTT.

This clonotype was seen a handful of times. This chain connects TRBV5-6 to TRBJ1-4, with a weak D call TRBD1 (6 bases). V was trimmed by 4 bases and J by 6 bases, leaving 16 bases between them. CDR1 is SGHDT, CDR2 YYEEEE, per germline. The CDR3 covers 15 residues. CDR3 amino acids: CASSLLQGSDEKLFF. The CDR3 DNA follows: TGTGCCAGCAGCCTCCTACAGGGATCGGATGAAAAACTGTTTTTT.

This clonotype was counted between two and nine times. This rearrangement joins TRBV9 to TRBJ1-4; D unresolved. The germline CDR1 and CDR2 sequences are SGDLS and YYNGEE. V lost 4 bases and J lost 4, with 14 bases in between. The CDR3 has 15 residues. CDR3 protein: CASSSEVRRNEKLFF. CDR3 bases: TGTGCCAGCAGCTCAGAGGTGAGGCGTAATGAAAAACTGTTTTTT.